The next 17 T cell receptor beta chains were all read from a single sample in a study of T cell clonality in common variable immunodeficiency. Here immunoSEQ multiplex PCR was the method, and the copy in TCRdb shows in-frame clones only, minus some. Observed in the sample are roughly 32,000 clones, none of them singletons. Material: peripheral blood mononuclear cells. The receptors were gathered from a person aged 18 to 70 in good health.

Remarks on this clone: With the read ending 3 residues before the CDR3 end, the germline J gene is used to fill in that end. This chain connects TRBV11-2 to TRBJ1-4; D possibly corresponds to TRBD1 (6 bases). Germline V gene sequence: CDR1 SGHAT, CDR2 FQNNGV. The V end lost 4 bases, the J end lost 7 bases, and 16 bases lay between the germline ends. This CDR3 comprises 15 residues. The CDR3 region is CASSWNDRRSEKLFF. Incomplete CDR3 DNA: TGTGCCAGCAGCTGGAATGACAGGAGGAGTGAAAAA. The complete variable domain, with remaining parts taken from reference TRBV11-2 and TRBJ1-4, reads EAGVAQSPRYKIIEKRQSVAFWCNPISGHATLYWYQQILGQGPKLLIQFQNNGVVDDSQLPKDRFSAERLKGVDSTLKIQPAKLEDSAVYLCASSWNDRRSEKLFFGSGTQLSVL.

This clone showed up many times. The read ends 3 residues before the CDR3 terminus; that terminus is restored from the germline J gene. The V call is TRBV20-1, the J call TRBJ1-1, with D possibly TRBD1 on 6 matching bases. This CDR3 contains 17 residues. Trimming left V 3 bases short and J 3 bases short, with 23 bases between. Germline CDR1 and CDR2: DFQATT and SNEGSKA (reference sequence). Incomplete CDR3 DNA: TGCAGTGCTAGCCCCTCCGACAGGCAGGCGTTCGACACTGAA. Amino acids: CSASPSDRQAFDTE. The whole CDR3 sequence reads CSASPSDRQAFDTEAFF.

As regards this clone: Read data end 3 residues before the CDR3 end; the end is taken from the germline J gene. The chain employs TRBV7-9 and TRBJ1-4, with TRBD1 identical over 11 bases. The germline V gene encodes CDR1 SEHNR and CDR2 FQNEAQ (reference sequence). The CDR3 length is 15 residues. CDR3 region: CASSWGTGGNSPLFF. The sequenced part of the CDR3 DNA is TGTGCCAGCAGCTGGGGGACAGGGGGAAATTCACCA.

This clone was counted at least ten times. CDR3 protein: CASRRDRVVSPLHF. The CDR3 bases that were read are TGTGCCAGCAGACGGGACAGGGTTGTTTCACCC. This chain joins TRBV11-2 and TRBJ1-6; 9 nucleotides line up with TRBD1. The CDR3 is cut off 3 residues early in the read; its end comes from the germline J gene. Trimming at V came to 6 bases and at J to 9 bases, leaving 6 bases not matched to a gene. In germline, CDR1 is SGHAT, CDR2 FQNNGV. The CDR3 contains 14 residues. The complete variable domain, with remaining parts taken from reference TRBV11-2 and TRBJ1-6, reads EAGVAQSPRYKIIEKRQSVAFWCNPISGHATLYWYQQILGQGPKLLIQFQNNGVVDDSQLPKDRFSAERLKGVDSTLKIQPAKLEDSAVYLCASRRDRVVSPLHFGNGTRLTVT.

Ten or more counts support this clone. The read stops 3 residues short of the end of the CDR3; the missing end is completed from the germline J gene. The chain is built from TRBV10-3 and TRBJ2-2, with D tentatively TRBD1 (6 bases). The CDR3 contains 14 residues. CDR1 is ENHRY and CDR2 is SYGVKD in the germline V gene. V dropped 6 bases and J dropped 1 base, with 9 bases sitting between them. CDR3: CAIRADRNTGELFF. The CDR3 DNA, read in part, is TGTGCCATCAGGGCGGACAGGAACACCGGGGAG.

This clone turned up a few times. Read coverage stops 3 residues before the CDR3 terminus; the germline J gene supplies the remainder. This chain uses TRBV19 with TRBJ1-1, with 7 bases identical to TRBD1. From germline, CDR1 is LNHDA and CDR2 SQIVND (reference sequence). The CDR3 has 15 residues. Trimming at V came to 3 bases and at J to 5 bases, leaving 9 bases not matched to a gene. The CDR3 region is CASSIRTGPWTEAFF. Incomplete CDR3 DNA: TGTGCCAGTAGTATTAGGACAGGTCCATGGACTGAA.

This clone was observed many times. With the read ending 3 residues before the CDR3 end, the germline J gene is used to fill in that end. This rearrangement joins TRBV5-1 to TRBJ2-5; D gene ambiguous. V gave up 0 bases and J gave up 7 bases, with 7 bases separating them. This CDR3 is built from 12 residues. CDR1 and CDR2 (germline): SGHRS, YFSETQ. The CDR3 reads CASSLASGTQYF. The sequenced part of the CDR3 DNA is TGCGCCAGCAGCTTGGCCTCGGGGACC.

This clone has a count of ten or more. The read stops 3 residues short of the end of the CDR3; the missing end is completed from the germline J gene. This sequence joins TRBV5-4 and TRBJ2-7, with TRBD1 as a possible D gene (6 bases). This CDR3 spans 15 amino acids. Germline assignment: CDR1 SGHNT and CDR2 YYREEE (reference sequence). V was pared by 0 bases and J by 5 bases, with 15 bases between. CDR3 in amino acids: CASSLVAGVSHEQYF. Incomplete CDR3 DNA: TGTGCCAGCAGCTTGGTGGCAGGGGTTTCCCACGAG. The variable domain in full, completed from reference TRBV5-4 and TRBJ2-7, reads ETGVTQSPTHLIKTRGQQVTLRCSSQSGHNTVSWYQQALGQGPQFIFQYYREEENGRGNFPPRFSGLQFPNYSSELNVNALELDDSALYLCASSLVAGVSHEQYFGPGTRLTVT.

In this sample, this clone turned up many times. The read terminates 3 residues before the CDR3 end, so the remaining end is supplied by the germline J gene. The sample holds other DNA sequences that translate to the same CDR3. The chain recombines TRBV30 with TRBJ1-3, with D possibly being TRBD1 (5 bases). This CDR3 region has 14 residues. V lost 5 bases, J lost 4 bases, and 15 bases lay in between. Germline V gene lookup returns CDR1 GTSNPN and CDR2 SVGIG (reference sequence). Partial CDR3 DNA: TGTGCCTGGGGTGCGTGGGGCCGAGGAAACACC. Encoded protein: CAWGAWGRGNT. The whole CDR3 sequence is CAWGAWGRGNTIYF.

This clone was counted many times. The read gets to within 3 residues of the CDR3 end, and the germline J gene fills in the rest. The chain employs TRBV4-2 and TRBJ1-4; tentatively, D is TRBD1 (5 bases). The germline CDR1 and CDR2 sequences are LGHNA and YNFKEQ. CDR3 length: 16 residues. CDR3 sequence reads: CASSQEGALRSWKLFF. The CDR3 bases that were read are TGTGCCAGCAGCCAAGAAGGGGCCCTCCGTAGTTGGAAA.

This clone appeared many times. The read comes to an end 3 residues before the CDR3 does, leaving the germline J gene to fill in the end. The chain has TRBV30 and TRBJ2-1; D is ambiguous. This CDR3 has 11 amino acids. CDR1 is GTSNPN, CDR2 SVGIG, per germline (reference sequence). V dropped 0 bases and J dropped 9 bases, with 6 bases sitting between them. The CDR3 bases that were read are TGTGCCTGGAGTGTATCGGGTGAG. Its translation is CAWSVSGE. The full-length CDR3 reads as CAWSVSGEQFF.

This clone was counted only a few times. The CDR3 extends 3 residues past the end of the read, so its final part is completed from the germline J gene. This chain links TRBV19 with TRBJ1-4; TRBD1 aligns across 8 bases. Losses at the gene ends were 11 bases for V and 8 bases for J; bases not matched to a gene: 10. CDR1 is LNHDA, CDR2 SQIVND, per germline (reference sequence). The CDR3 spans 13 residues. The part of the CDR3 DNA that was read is TGTGCCGTAGGGACAGGCCTGGGCGAAAAA. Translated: CAVGTGLGEK. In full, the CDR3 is CAVGTGLGEKLFF.

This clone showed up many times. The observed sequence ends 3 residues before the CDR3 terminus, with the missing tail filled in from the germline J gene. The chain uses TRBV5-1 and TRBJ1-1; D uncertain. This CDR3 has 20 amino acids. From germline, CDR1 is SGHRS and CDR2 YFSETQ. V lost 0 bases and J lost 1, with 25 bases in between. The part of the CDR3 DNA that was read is TGCGCCAGCAGCTTGGACCCTATTGGGCATACTCAAAGTGGGAACACTGAA. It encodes CASSLDPIGHTQSGNTE. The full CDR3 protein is CASSLDPIGHTQSGNTEAFF.

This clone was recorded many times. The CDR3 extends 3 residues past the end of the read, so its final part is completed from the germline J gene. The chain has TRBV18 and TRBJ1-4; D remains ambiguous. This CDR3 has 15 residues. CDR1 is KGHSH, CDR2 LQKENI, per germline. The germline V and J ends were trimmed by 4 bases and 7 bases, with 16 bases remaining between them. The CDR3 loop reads CASSLGSVIREKLFF. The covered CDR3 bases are TGTGCCAGCTCACTGGGCTCCGTTATTCGTGAAAAA.

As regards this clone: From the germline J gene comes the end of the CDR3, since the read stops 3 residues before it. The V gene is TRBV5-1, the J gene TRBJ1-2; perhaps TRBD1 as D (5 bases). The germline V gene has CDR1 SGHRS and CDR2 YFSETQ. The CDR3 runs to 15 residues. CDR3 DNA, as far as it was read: TGCGCCAGCAGCTTGGTAGCGGGGGTCACAGATACC. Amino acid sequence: CASSLVAGVTDT. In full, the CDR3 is CASSLVAGVTDTYTF.

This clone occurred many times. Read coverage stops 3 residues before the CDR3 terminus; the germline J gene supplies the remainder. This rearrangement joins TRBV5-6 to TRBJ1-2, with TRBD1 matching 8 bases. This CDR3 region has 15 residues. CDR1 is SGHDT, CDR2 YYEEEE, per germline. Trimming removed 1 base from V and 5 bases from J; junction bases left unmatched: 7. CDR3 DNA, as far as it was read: TGTGCCAGCAGCTTGTGGACAGGGATGTTTTATGGC. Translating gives CASSLWTGMFYG. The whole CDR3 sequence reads CASSLWTGMFYGYTF.

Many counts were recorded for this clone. The CDR3 sequence is CASSQDRGDEKLFF. The sequenced part of the CDR3 DNA is TGTGCCAGCAGCCAGGACAGGGGGGATGAAAAA. The J gene is TRBJ1-4, the V gene TRBV5-4; 10 bases line up with TRBD1. With the read ending 3 residues before the CDR3 end, the germline J gene is used to fill in that end. The germline V gene encodes CDR1 SGHNT and CDR2 YYREEE (reference sequence). The CDR3 spans 14 residues. Unmatched junction bases numbered 3, after V lost 4 bases and J lost 6 bases.